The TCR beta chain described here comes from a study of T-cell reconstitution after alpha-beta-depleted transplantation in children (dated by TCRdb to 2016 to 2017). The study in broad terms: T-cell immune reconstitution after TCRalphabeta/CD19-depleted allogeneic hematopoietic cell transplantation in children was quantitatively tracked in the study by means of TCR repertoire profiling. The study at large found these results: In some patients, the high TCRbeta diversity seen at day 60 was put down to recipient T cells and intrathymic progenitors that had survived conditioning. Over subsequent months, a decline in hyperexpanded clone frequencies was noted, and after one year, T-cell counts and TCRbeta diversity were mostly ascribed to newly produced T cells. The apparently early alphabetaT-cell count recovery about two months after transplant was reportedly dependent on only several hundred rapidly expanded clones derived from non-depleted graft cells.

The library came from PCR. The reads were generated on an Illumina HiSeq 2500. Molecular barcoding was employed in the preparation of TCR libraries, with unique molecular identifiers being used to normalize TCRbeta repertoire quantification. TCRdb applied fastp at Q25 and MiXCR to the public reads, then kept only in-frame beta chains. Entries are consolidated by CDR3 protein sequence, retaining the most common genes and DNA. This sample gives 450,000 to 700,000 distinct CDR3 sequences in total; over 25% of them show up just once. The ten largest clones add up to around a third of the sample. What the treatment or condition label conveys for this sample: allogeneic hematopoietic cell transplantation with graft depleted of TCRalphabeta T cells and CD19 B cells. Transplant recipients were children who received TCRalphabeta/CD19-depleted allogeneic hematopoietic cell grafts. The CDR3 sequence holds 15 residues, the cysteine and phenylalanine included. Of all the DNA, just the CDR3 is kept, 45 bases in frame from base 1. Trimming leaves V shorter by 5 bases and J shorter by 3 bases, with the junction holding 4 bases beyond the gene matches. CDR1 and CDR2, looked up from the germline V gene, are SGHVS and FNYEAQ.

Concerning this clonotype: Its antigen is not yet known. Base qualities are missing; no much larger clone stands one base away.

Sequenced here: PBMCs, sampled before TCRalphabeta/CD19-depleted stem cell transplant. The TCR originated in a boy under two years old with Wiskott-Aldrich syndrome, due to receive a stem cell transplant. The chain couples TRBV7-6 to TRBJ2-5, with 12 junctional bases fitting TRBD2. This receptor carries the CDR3 CASSPRTSGEETQYF. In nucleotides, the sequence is TGTGCCAGCAGCCCGAGGACTAGCGGGGAAGAGACCCAGTACTTC.